Listed below are T cell receptor beta chains from one sample, sequenced in a study of cytomegalovirus exposure and HLA in healthy donors. Using immunoSEQ multiplex PCR, the repertoire was profiled, and TCRdb retains in-frame clones only, with some absent. The sample contains about 150,000 clones, roughly 71% of which appear only once. The sequencing input was PBMCs. Receptor source: a man aged 25-40 years in good health and CMV-seronegative. Each CDR3 is given with its conserved first and last residue. D genes are given only for firm matches. Only some rows state a clone size, as once, few, many or a class for expanded clones.

>TRBD1|TRBJ2-2|-|TRBV5-6
TGTGCCAGCAGCTTGGGGACAGGGGCCGGGGAGCTGTTTTTT
CASSLGTGAGELFF
>-|TRBJ1-6|-|TRBV5-6
TGTGCCAGCAGCTTGGGGCAAGATAATTCACCCCTCCACTTT
CASSLGQDNSPLHF
>-|TRBJ2-1|-|TRBV27
TGTGCCAGCGCGTCCGGGACTCCCAACAATGAGCAGTTCTTC
CASASGTPNNEQFF
>TRBD1|TRBJ2-2|-|TRBV7-3
TGTGCCAGCAGCGAACAGGGGGCAGGGACCGGGGAGCTGTTTTTT
CASSEQGAGTGELFF
>TRBD1|TRBJ2-7|-|TRBV12-5
TGTGCTAGTGGTTGGGACAGTACGGGCGAGCAGTACTTC
CASGWDSTGEQYF
>-|TRBJ1-4|-|TRBV19
TGTGCCAGTAGAACACAGTCAACTAATGAAAAACTGTTTTTT
CASRTQSTNEKLFF
>TRBD2|TRBJ2-1|-|TRBV2
TGTGCCAGCGTATATGCCGGGGGGGAGCAGTTCTTC
CASVYAGGEQFF
>TRBD2|TRBJ2-3|once|TRBV27
TGTGCCAGCAGTATACGGACTAGCGGGAGTCGGAGCACAGATACGCAGTATTTT
CASSIRTSGSRSTDTQYF
>-|TRBJ2-7|-|TRBV19
TGTGCCAGCCGAGGGGGCTACGAGCAGTACTTC
CASRGGYEQYF
>-|TRBJ2-7|-|TRBV30
TGTGCCTGGAGTGTTCGCGGGGGCTGGAACGAGCAGTACTTC
CAWSVRGGWNEQYF
>TRBD2|TRBJ2-1|-|TRBV27
TGTGCCAGCAGACCTGGACTAGCGGGTTCTCGGGGTTATGAGCAGTTCTTC
CASRPGLAGSRGYEQFF
>-|TRBJ1-5|-|TRBV28
TGTGCCAGCAGTTCAGGACAGCAATATAGCAATCAGCCCCAGCATTTT
CASSSGQQYSNQPQHF
>-|TRBJ2-7|-|TRBV9
TGTGCCAGCAGCGCTCCTGGGCTTTTCGAGCAGTACTTC
CASSAPGLFEQYF
>-|TRBJ2-5|-|TRBV6-1
TGTGCCAGCAGTGAAGTGGTGGCGGGGTACCAAGAGACCCAGTACTTC
CASSEVVAGYQETQYF
>-|TRBJ2-1|-|TRBV7-2
TGTGCCAGCAGCTTAGAGGCTAGCAGCTCCTACAATGAGCAGTTCTTC
CASSLEASSSYNEQFF
>-|TRBJ1-4|-|TRBV6-1
TGTGCCAGCAGAAACCAGGGTTGGGATGAAAAACTGTTTTTT
CASRNQGWDEKLFF
>-|TRBJ2-7|-|TRBV6-5
TGTGCCAGCAGGGGGGCGGATTCCTACGAGCAGTACTTC
CASRGADSYEQYF
>TRBD1|TRBJ2-7|-|TRBV5-1
TGCGCCACCAAAGGAGGGACAGGGGCCTACGAGCAGTACTTC
CATKGGTGAYEQYF
>-|TRBJ2-3|-|TRBV30
TGTGCCTGGAGTGAGGGATTAGCGGTTGGGGATACGCAGTATTTT
CAWSEGLAVGDTQYF
>-|TRBJ2-7|-|TRBV6-5
TGTGCCAGCAGCCTTCGGAGGGGGCTACGCGAGCAGTACTTC
CASSLRRGLREQYF
>-|TRBJ2-2|-|TRBV6-4
TGTGCCAGCAGTGACTCCGGCAGGCCCGGGGAGCTGTTTTTT
CASSDSGRPGELFF
>TRBD1|TRBJ1-1|-|TRBV5-1
TGCGCCAGCAGCCAACAGGGGTTACAGAATACTGAAGCTTTCTTT
CASSQQGLQNTEAFF
>TRBD1|TRBJ2-7|-|TRBV6-1
TGTGCCGTGGGGGGACAGGTTCGCTCCTACGAGCAGTACTTC
CAVGGQVRSYEQYF
>-|TRBJ2-7|-|TRBV28
TGTGCCAGCAGTTTAACCGGGACCTACGAGCAGTACTTC
CASSLTGTYEQYF
>TRBD1|TRBJ1-1|once|TRBV19
TGTGCCAGTAGTATATTCGGGGGGACAGGGAGGGGGGACACTGAAGCTTTCTTT
CASSIFGGTGRGDTEAFF
>-|TRBJ2-1|-|TRBV5-4
TGTGCCAGCAGCTCTAGGGACTCCCATCCCTACAATGAGCAGTTCTTC
CASSSRDSHPYNEQFF
>TRBD2|TRBJ2-3|-|TRBV28
TGTGCCAGCCGTTGGGAGCGGGAGGTCACAGATACGCAGTATTTT
CASRWEREVTDTQYF
>-|TRBJ2-7|-|TRBV25-1
TGTGCCAGCAGTGACCCAGTCAGGGCTAGCTCCTACGAGCAGTACTTC
CASSDPVRASSYEQYF
>TRBD2|TRBJ2-1|-|TRBV29-1
TGCAGCGATGCGGGAGCCTCAGATGAGCAGTTCTTC
CSDAGASDEQFF
>TRBD2|TRBJ2-7|few|TRBV28
TGTGCCAGCAGTTCGCAAGGCGGGAGCTCCGAGCAGTACTTC
CASSSQGGSSEQYF
>TRBD2|TRBJ2-7|-|TRBV4-2
TGTGCCAGCAGCCAACCGGGACTAGCCTACGAGCAGTACTTC
CASSQPGLAYEQYF
>TRBD1|TRBJ1-2|-|TRBV2
TGTGCCAGCAGAGAGGGACAGGGAGTCTATGGCTACACCTTC
CASREGQGVYGYTF
>-|TRBJ1-6|few|TRBV7-2
TGTGCCAGCAGCTCCGGAGGAGGCGGGGCAGTTAATTCACCCCTCCACTTT
CASSSGGGGAVNSPLHF
>-|TRBJ1-1|-|TRBV7-8
TGTGCCAGCAGCTTAGCAGAGGGCTCTGAAGCTTTCTTT
CASSLAEGSEAFF
>-|TRBJ2-3|-|TRBV18
TGTGCCAGCTCACCTATTACAGATACGCAGTATTTT
CASSPITDTQYF
>-|TRBJ1-4|-|TRBV5-1
TGCGCCAGCAGTCCCCAGGGGACTGAAAAACTGTTTTTT
CASSPQGTEKLFF
>TRBD1|TRBJ2-1|-|TRBV27
TGTGCCAGCAGTGAGGGACAGGGGTCCTTCTACAATGAGCAGTTCTTC
CASSEGQGSFYNEQFF
>TRBD1|TRBJ1-1|few|TRBV19
TGTGCCAGTAGTGGGGTAGGACAGGGGGCAACTGAAGCTTTCTTT
CASSGVGQGATEAFF